The 2 T cell receptor beta chains in this list originate from one sample, sequenced in a study of blood T cell repertoires in COVID-19. Sequencing used immunoSEQ multiplex PCR; TCRdb keeps in-frame clones, though not all of them. The table shows 150,000 or so clones, with about 85% occurring only once. The material sequenced was peripheral blood. The receptors come from a man between 60 and 75 years old with acute or convalescent COVID-19.

The chain is built from TRBV6-6 and TRBJ2-7; TRBD2 might be the D (6 bases). The V end lost 2 bases, the J end lost 0 bases, and 8 bases lay between the germline ends. The germline gives CDR1 MNHNY, CDR2 SVGAGI (reference sequence). This CDR3 has 14 residues. The CDR3 sequence is CASSYTGSSYEQYF. The CDR3 region has the DNA TGTGCCAGCAGTTACACCGGGAGCTCCTACGAGCAGTACTTC.

The V call is TRBV12-5, the J call TRBJ2-1, with 14 nucleotides matching TRBD2. V lost 2 bases and J lost 8; bases outside the gene matches: 11. Looked up from germline, CDR1 is LGHNT and CDR2 is FRNRAP. The CDR3 is 18 amino acids. The CDR3 spells CASGLPSGLAGEGDEQFF. The CDR3 coding sequence is TGTGCTAGTGGTTTGCCCTCGGGACTAGCGGGAGAGGGCGATGAGCAGTTCTTC.